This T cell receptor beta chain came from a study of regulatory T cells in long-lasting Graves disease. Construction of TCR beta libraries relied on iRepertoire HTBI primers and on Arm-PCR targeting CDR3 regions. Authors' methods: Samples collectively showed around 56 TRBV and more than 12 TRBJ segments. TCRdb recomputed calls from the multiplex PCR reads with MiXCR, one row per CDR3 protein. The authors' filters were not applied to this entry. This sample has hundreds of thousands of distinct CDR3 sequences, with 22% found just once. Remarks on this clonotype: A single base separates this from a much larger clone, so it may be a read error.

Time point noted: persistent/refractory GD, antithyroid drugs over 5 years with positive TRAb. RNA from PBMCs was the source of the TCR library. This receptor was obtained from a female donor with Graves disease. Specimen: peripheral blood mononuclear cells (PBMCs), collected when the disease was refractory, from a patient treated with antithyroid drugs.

CDR3 coding DNA: TGTGCCACCAGCGCCGAGGGGGCGGCTTCACCCCTCCACTTT. Protein: CATSAEGAASPLHF. The chain carries TRBV15 and TRBJ1-6, with 7 bases aligning to TRBD1. Germline V gene sequence: CDR1 LNHNV, CDR2 YYDKDF (reference sequence). The CDR3 totals 14 residues. V lost 5 bases, J lost 9 bases, and 7 bases stayed unmatched. The entire variable domain, with the rest obtained from reference TRBV15 and TRBJ1-6, is as follows: DAMVIQNPRYQVTQFGKPVTLSCSQTLNHNVMYWYQQKSSQAPKLLFHYYDKDFNNEADTPDNFQSRRPNTSFCFLDIRSPGLGDTAMYLCATSAEGAASPLHFGNGTRLTVT.